This T cell receptor (beta chain) was observed in a study of siplizumab effects on memory and regulatory T cells (dated by TCRdb to between 2017 and 2020). Background for the entire study: Across 8 or 9 responder-stimulator pairs, mixed lymphocyte reactions were run in pairs, around 1 with siplizumab at 0.95 to 1 ug/mL and around 1 without drug. The study examined how the anti-CD2 antibody siplizumab affects alloreactive T-cell subsets in allogeneic mixed lymphocyte reactions built from human PBMCs. What the work shows at the level of the full study, not this receptor alone: About 75-96% of proliferating CD4+ or CD8+ clones could not be given a naive or memory phenotype. Siplizumab significantly reduced the cumulative frequency of alloreactive sequences traceable to unstimulated CD4+ memory T cells. Unstimulated naive T cells appeared to be more diverse than memory T cells, and naive cells seemed to make a substantial contribution to the alloresponse. Because sequences at frequencies below about 10^-5 were poorly captured, only a minor fraction of alloreactive clones could be mapped back to unstimulated subsets. Whether proliferating Tregs from siplizumab cultures actually had suppressive function was not functionally confirmed. Among mappable alloreactive CD4+ clones, an average Treg-derived fraction of less than 70% was observed with siplizumab, compared with roughly 28% in control reactions.

A note on this clone: It has no known antigen specificity. One base away there is no much larger clone; base qualities are not given.

Receptors were amplified or captured by the immunoSEQ multiplex PCR assay. Approximately 100,000 TCR templates per sample were assayed on the deep sequencing platform. Genomic DNA extracted from sorted T cells was used for TCRbeta CDR3 sequencing. In the original analysis: Clonal analysis of TCRbeta CDR3 data was done in the R programming language. Comparing unstimulated samples against CFSE-low samples taken after the reaction was how alloreactive CD4+ and CD8+ clones were defined. Regulatory or non-regulatory origin was assigned to alloreactive CD4+ clones by matching of sequences to sorted unstimulated Treg and non-Treg repertoires. The immuneACCESS repertoire file appears here via TCRdb, limited to in-frame rearrangements. These files lack a portion of the clones; in checked studies, under half of the deficit traces to unresolved V genes, and the cause of the others is not known. V, J and clone size are taken as reported in that table, and D and trimming were inferred from the DNA itself. Across this sample there are about 10,000 clones, with approximately 40% seen only once. Around 11% of the sample is in the top ten clones.

Cells in the mixed lymphocyte reaction were cultured together at 37 degrees C for about 6 days. Responder PBMCs were labelled with CFSE, stimulator PBMCs were labelled with Violet Dye, and the two were mixed at a 1:1 ratio. Sorted unstimulated T cells and proliferating T cells recovered from mixed lymphocyte reactions were subjected to TCRbeta CDR3 sequencing. Fresh whole blood from some ten HLA-typed healthy donors was used as the source from which PBMCs were isolated. Proliferating CFSE-low responder T cells were FACS-sorted after the mixed lymphocyte reaction for TCR sequencing. Trimming accounts for 3 bases at V and 1 base at J, while the number of junction bases matched to no gene is 0. From the cysteine through the phenylalanine, the CDR3 covers 15 amino acids. Only the CDR3 portion is preserved as DNA: 45 bases, with reading frame beginning at the first base. CDR1 LNHDA and CDR2 SQIVND are derived from the germline V gene (reference sequence).

What was sequenced was CFSE-low (dividing) CD8+ T cells sorted from an allogeneic mixed lymphocyte reaction. The sequence joins TRBV19 to TRBJ2-3; 11 bases in the junction line up with TRBD2. This TCR was recovered from a human donor in good health; the cells came from an allogeneic mixed lymphocyte reaction. The nucleotide sequence reads as follows: TGTGCCAGTAGTATTAGCGGGGGGGGCACAGATACGCAGTATTTT. Its product reads: CASSISGGGTDTQYF.